Below, 11 T cell receptor beta chains from the same sample are listed, as sequenced in a study of blood T cell repertoires in COVID-19. TCRdb keeps only in-frame clones here, not all; method: immunoSEQ multiplex PCR. The table records 130,000 to 150,000 clones, 81% of them present only once. Sequences were obtained from peripheral blood. The receptors stem from a human donor with acute or convalescent COVID-19. The donor label of this sample is uncertain.

The rearrangement joins TRBV4-1 to TRBJ2-3, with a tentative D call TRBD2 (6 bases). V lost 2 bases and J lost 2, with 11 bases in between. The CDR3 consists of 15 residues. Germline V gene lookup returns CDR1 MGHRA and CDR2 YSYEKL. The CDR3 DNA reads as TGCGCCAGCAGCCAACGGGGCGGGATCACAGATACGCAGTATTTT. Encoded protein: CASSQRGGITDTQYF.

The gene calls are TRBV24-1 and TRBJ1-2, with D possibly matching TRBD1 (6 bases). Trimming removed 4 bases at V and 8 bases at J, with 13 bases between. The germline V gene has CDR1 KGHDR and CDR2 SFDVKD. The CDR3 has 13 amino acids. Written as DNA, the CDR3 is TGTGCCACCAGTGAGAACAGGGTTCCGGGCTACACCTTC. Translated: CATSENRVPGYTF.

The chain employs TRBV6-6 and TRBJ2-5; D is possibly TRBD1 (6 bases). This CDR3 has 14 amino acids. Trimming took off 6 bases at V and 5 bases at J, with 16 bases between the two ends. Germline CDR1 and CDR2: MNHNY and SVGAGI (reference sequence). The CDR3 is CASRQGIMGETQYF. CDR3 nucleotides: TGTGCCAGCAGACAGGGAATAATGGGGGAGACCCAGTACTTC.

This chain connects TRBV6-5 to TRBJ1-6, with a possible D match to TRBD1 (5 bases). V was clipped by 7 bases and J by 8 bases, with 18 bases between them. CDR1 is MNHEY, CDR2 SVGAGI, per germline. The CDR3 has 15 residues. The CDR3 region is CASTLRDGGYSPLHF. CDR3 in DNA: TGTGCCAGCACCCTCCGGGACGGGGGATATTCACCCCTCCACTTT.

This CDR3 is CASSPWTGGNTEAFF. CDR3 in DNA: TGTGCCAGCTCACCTTGGACAGGGGGGAACACTGAAGCTTTCTTT. This sequence joins TRBV18 and TRBJ1-1, with 10 bases aligning to TRBD1. After removal of 3 bases from V and 1 base from J, the junction contained 2 bases not matched to a gene. Germline V lookup: CDR1 KGHSH, CDR2 LQKENI. This CDR3 is 15 amino acids long.

The chain carries TRBV12-5 and TRBJ2-1, with D possibly TRBD1 on 6 matching bases. Germline V CDR1 and CDR2: LGHNT, FRNRAP. The germline V and J ends were trimmed by 3 bases and 4 bases, with 10 bases remaining between them. The CDR3 loop spans 14 amino acids. Here the CDR3 reads CASGLSGTYNEQFF. CDR3 sequence (DNA): TGTGCTAGTGGTTTATCCGGGACATACAATGAGCAGTTCTTC.

This clone has a handful of counts. The chain couples TRBV6-5 to TRBJ1-2; the D is unclear. The CDR3 length is 11 residues. V lost 10 bases and J 8 bases, leaving 14 bases between the germline ends. Germline values: CDR1 MNHEY, CDR2 SVGAGI. CDR3 residues: CAMLAAFGYTF. The CDR3, as DNA: TGTGCCATGCTGGCGGCGTTCGGCTACACCTTC.

The rearrangement uses TRBV7-9 and TRBJ1-5, with D possibly TRBD1 on 5 matching bases. The germline V gene has CDR1 SEHNR and CDR2 FQNEAQ (reference sequence). CDR3 size: 13 residues. The germline V and J ends were trimmed by 5 bases and 7 bases, with 12 bases remaining between them. The DNA of the CDR3 is TGTGCCAGCAGCCTCCCGGGGGTACAGCCCCAGCATTTT. The encoded protein is CASSLPGVQPQHF.

The gene calls are TRBV18 and TRBJ2-3, with D possibly TRBD2 on 5 matching bases. The CDR3 runs to 13 residues. Deletions cut 6 bases from V and 6 bases from J, with 13 bases between. The V gene's germline CDR1 is KGHSH and CDR2 LQKENI. The CDR3 loop is CASSPSRDDTQYF. CDR3 bases: TGTGCCAGCTCCCCTAGCCGGGATGATACGCAGTATTTT.

The chain combines TRBV19 with TRBJ2-3; 9 nucleotides align to TRBD2. The CDR3 is 15 amino acids. With 3 bases clipped from V and 5 bases from J, the junction kept 6 bases outside the gene matches. The germline CDR1 and CDR2 sequences are LNHDA and SQIVND (reference sequence). CDR3 protein: CASSIGGGAVDTQYF. For the CDR3, the DNA is TGTGCCAGTAGTATCGGCGGGGGGGCCGTAGATACGCAGTATTTT.

There are a few counts of this clone. The chain links TRBV6-5 to TRBJ2-3; D is perhaps TRBD2 (6 bases). The V and J ends lost 6 bases and 0 bases respectively, with 13 bases between them. The V gene's germline CDR1 is MNHEY and CDR2 SVGAGI. The CDR3 loop spans 15 amino acids. Here the CDR3 DNA reads TGTGCCAGCAGCTTGACCGGGACTAGCACAGATACGCAGTATTTT. It encodes CASSLTGTSTDTQYF.